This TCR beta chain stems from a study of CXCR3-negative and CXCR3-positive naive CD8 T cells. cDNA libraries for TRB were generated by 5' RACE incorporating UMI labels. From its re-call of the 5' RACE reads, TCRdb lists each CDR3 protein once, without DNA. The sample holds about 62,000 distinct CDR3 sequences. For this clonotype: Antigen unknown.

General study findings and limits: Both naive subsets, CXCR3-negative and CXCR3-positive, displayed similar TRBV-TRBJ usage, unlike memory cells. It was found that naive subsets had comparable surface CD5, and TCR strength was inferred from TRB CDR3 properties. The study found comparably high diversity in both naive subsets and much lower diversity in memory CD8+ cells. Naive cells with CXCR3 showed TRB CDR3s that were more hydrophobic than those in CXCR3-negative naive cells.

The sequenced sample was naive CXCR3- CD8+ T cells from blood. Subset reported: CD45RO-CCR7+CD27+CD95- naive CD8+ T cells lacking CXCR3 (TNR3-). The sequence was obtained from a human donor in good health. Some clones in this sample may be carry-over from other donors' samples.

The CDR3 protein is CASSLKTSGGVDEQYF. The chain recombines TRBV5-1 with TRBJ2-7; with no DNA, the TCRdb D assignment of TRBD2 cannot be verified. The V gene's germline CDR1 is SGHRS and CDR2 YFSETQ. The CDR3 runs 16 residues.